This T cell receptor beta chain was captured by sequencing in a study of blood T cell repertoires in COVID-19. The overall study: PBMCs, B-cell-depleted T cells, or T cells were the source of the cDNA or gDNA that made up the material.

Germline V gene data show CDR1 as KGHSH and CDR2 as LQKENI. With 3 bases clipped from V and 7 bases from J, the junction kept 3 bases outside the gene matches. The length of the CDR3 is 14 residues. Only in-frame clones appear in the TCRdb table, and some are missing; sequencing was by immunoSEQ multiplex PCR. The profile covers 500,000 or so clones, with roughly 87% appearing a single time and 0.7% taken by the ten largest. The receptor's source is a woman under 30 who had recovered from COVID-19. Sequencing was performed on PBMCs or T cells enriched from blood (not recorded which). The chain joins TRBV18 to TRBJ2-2; 9 bases map to TRBD1. The CDR3 spells CASSPGQGHGELFF. DNA for the CDR3: TGTGCCAGCTCACCCGGACAGGGGCACGGGGAGCTGTTTTTT.